A single sample is the source of the 22 T cell receptor beta chains below, sequenced in a study of blood T cell repertoires in COVID-19. TCRdb keeps only in-frame clones here, not all; method: immunoSEQ multiplex PCR. The sample lists roughly 160,000 clones, roughly 93% seen once, with approximately 2.2% in the top ten. Specimen: peripheral blood. The receptors derive from a man aged 18 to 35 with acute or convalescent COVID-19.

The chain carries TRBV28 and TRBJ1-3, with no clear D. V was clipped by 6 bases and J by 2 bases, with 8 bases between them. The CDR3 has 13 residues. From germline, CDR1 is MDHEN and CDR2 SYDVKM. The CDR3 reads CASSLPAGNTIYF. The CDR3 nucleotides read TGTGCCAGCAGCCTCCCCGCTGGAAACACCATATATTTT.

This rearrangement joins TRBV19 to TRBJ1-2; 7 nucleotides align to TRBD1. The V gene end was trimmed by 3 bases and the J gene end by 4 bases; junction bases not matched to a gene: 8. The CDR3 has 15 amino acids. Germline values: CDR1 LNHDA, CDR2 SQIVND (reference sequence). The CDR3 DNA sequence: TGTGCCAGTAGTATTGACAGGGCGAAGCGCTATGGCTACACCTTC. Amino acids: CASSIDRAKRYGYTF. The whole variable domain, remainder taken from reference TRBV19 and TRBJ1-2, is DGGITQSPKYLFRKEGQNVTLSCEQNLNHDAMYWYRQDPGQGLRLIYYSQIVNDFQKGDIAEGYSVSREKKESFPLTVTSAQKNPTAFYLCASSIDRAKRYGYTFGSGTRLTVV.

This sequence joins TRBV27 and TRBJ1-5; 7 bases are a match to TRBD1. Germline assignment: CDR1 MNHEY and CDR2 SMNVEV (reference sequence). The CDR3 sequence is 14 residues long. Unmatched junction bases numbered 5, after V lost 3 bases and J lost 6 bases. The CDR3 loop is CASSFGQEGQPQHF. The CDR3 nucleotides read TGTGCCAGCAGTTTTGGACAGGAGGGTCAGCCCCAGCATTTT.

V is TRBV27 and J is TRBJ1-5; a possible D gene is TRBD1 (5 bases). V was clipped by 1 base and J by 1 base, with 11 bases between them. The CDR3 runs to 16 residues. The germline V gene encodes CDR1 MNHEY and CDR2 SMNVEV (reference sequence). The CDR3 sequence is CASSLYQGVSNQPQHF. CDR3 bases: TGTGCCAGCAGTTTATACCAGGGCGTGAGCAATCAGCCCCAGCATTTT.

This clone has just one count. The chain joins TRBV2 to TRBJ1-2; the D is unclear. The germline CDR1 and CDR2 sequences are SNHLY and FYNNEI. The V and J ends lost 0 bases and 3 bases respectively, with 8 bases between them. The CDR3 spans 14 residues. CDR3 in DNA: TGTGCCAGCAGTGAAGCGCTCGGGTACTATGGCTACACCTTC. The encoded protein is CASSEALGYYGYTF.

This clone was observed a few times. The CDR3 DNA is TGCGCCAGCAGCGCGACAGGGTACCAAGAGACCCAGTACTTC. Translated: CASSATGYQETQYF. V and J are TRBV10-1 and TRBJ2-5; 7 nucleotides match TRBD1. V lost 6 bases and J lost 0; bases outside the gene matches: 4. Germline-derived CDR1 and CDR2 are WNHNN and SYGVQD (reference sequence). The CDR3 is 14 residues long.

This chain links TRBV15 with TRBJ1-1, with TRBD1 matching 7 bases. The CDR3 is made up of 15 amino acids. The trim removed 0 bases at V and 4 bases at J, leaving 5 bases unmatched. CDR1 and CDR2 (germline): LNHNV, YYDKDF (reference sequence). As DNA, the CDR3 is TGTGCCACCAGCAGAGATCCGGCAGGGGGCACTGAAGCTTTCTTT. Protein sequence: CATSRDPAGGTEAFF.

This chain connects TRBV28 to TRBJ1-5, with TRBD1 matching over 9 bases. The CDR3 is 15 amino acids. V was clipped by 5 bases and J by 7 bases; unmatched bases: 9. CDR1 MDHEN and CDR2 SYDVKM come from the germline V gene. For the CDR3, the DNA is TGTGCCAGCAGTGCGACAGGGGGGTCGGGCCAGCCCCAGCATTTT. Its protein is CASSATGGSGQPQHF.

About this clone itself: Other DNA sequences of this sample code for an identical CDR3. This chain joins TRBV6-5 and TRBJ1-6, with 9 bases aligning to TRBD1. Germline V CDR1 and CDR2: MNHEY, SVGAGI. The CDR3 extends over 15 amino acids. V shed 0 bases and J 10 bases; nucleotides not matched to a gene: 4. CDR3 bases: TGTGCCAGCAGTTACTCGGGACAGGGAAACTCACCCCTCCACTTT. It yields the protein CASSYSGQGNSPLHF.

The rearrangement joins TRBV2 to TRBJ2-6, with D hard to call. The V end lost 1 base, the J end lost 8 bases, and 12 bases lay between the germline ends. From germline, CDR1 is SNHLY and CDR2 FYNNEI. This CDR3 contains 15 residues. Here the CDR3 DNA reads TGTGCCAGCAGTGAAGGGGTTAGAGGTTCCAACGTCCTGACTTTC. Translated, it gives CASSEGVRGSNVLTF.

This chain joins TRBV6-5 and TRBJ2-3; 10 nucleotides match TRBD1. J gave up 4 bases and V 6 bases, and 7 bases lay outside the gene matches. CDR3 length equals 15 residues. Germline V gene lookup returns CDR1 MNHEY and CDR2 SVGAGI. CDR3 region: CASRRQGAGADTQYF. In nucleotides, the CDR3 is TGTGCCAGCAGAAGACAGGGGGCAGGCGCAGATACGCAGTATTTT.

The chain employs TRBV11-2 and TRBJ1-1; D perhaps matches TRBD1 (5 bases). The CDR3 has 15 amino acids. The germline V gene has CDR1 SGHAT and CDR2 FQNNGV. Trimming cost V 5 bases and J 7 bases, with 20 bases left between them. The CDR3 protein is CASSQTGGGMGEAFF. The CDR3 DNA reads as TGTGCCAGCAGCCAAACCGGGGGAGGGATGGGTGAAGCTTTCTTT.

This rearrangement joins TRBV30 to TRBJ1-1; D is unclear. CDR3 length: 14 amino acids. Germline V lookup: CDR1 GTSNPN, CDR2 SVGIG (reference sequence). The V end was cut by 3 bases, the J end by 1 base, with 12 bases between. The CDR3 sequence is CAWRPTMKNTEAFF. CDR3 nucleotide sequence: TGTGCCTGGAGGCCCACAATGAAGAACACTGAAGCTTTCTTT.

This chain joins TRBV4-2 and TRBJ2-7, with D possibly being TRBD2 (6 bases). V lost 0 bases and J lost 1, with 13 bases in between. CDR3 length equals 16 residues. Germline V CDR1 and CDR2: LGHNA, YNFKEQ. The CDR3 sequence is CASSQEYLAGSYEQYF. Written as DNA, the CDR3 is TGTGCCAGCAGCCAAGAGTACCTCGCGGGATCCTACGAGCAGTACTTC.

The chain couples TRBV7-6 to TRBJ2-7; 7 bases align to TRBD2. The length of the CDR3 is 15 residues. Looked up from germline, CDR1 is SGHVS and CDR2 is FNYEAQ. The V and J ends lost 5 bases and 0 bases, in that order; junction bases with no gene match: 7. As DNA, the CDR3 is TGTGCCAGCAGCGAAACGGGAGGCCTCTCCTACGAGCAGTACTTC. It specifies CASSETGGLSYEQYF.

The chain uses TRBV19 and TRBJ2-3; 8 bases agree with TRBD1. V gave up 4 bases and J gave up 1 base; unmatched junction bases: 4. Germline CDR1 is LNHDA and CDR2 is SQIVND (reference sequence). The CDR3 consists of 15 residues. CDR3: CASSSDRGGTDTQYF. CDR3 in DNA: TGTGCCAGTAGTAGCGACAGGGGTGGCACAGATACGCAGTATTTT.

The count of this clone is one. J is TRBJ2-3 and V is TRBV5-8; maybe TRBD1 (8 bases). The germline V gene has CDR1 SGHTS and CDR2 YDEGEE. Trimming took 1 base from V and 5 from J, leaving 14 bases between them. CDR3 length: 15 residues. DNA for the CDR3: TGTGCCAGCAGCTTGTCAGGGGGCGGGGGAGATACGCAGTATTTT. Protein sequence: CASSLSGGGGDTQYF.

J is TRBJ1-5 and V is TRBV6-1; 10 positions agree with TRBD1. The germline V gene has CDR1 MNHNS and CDR2 SASEGT. The CDR3 is 18 residues long. Trimming at V came to 1 base and at J to 7 bases, leaving 13 bases not matched to a gene. The CDR3 sequence is CASSEVWGTGAAGQPQHF. Here the CDR3 DNA reads TGTGCCAGCAGTGAAGTTTGGGGGACAGGGGCGGCGGGACAGCCCCAGCATTTT.

Here the CDR3 DNA reads TGTGCCAGCAGCTACACGACAGGGGAGAATGAGCAGTTCTTC. Protein sequence: CASSYTTGENEQFF. J is TRBJ2-1 and V is TRBV7-9; the match to TRBD1 covers 8 bases. Germline lookup yields CDR1 SEHNR and CDR2 FQNEAQ (reference sequence). Trimming took 4 bases from V and 7 from J; bases not matched to a gene: 6. The CDR3 is 14 amino acids.

V usage is TRBV5-1 and J usage is TRBJ2-7; 7 bases map to TRBD2. The junction had 3 bases not matched to a gene; V was cut back by 3 bases and J by 0 bases. In germline, CDR1 is SGHRS, CDR2 YFSETQ. This CDR3 is 14 amino acids long. CDR3: CASSSTSASYEQYF. CDR3 sequence (DNA): TGCGCCAGCAGCTCAACTAGCGCCTCCTACGAGCAGTACTTC.

Only one count was recorded for this clone. V and J are TRBV7-2 and TRBJ1-5, with 7 bases fitting TRBD1. The CDR3 sequence is 15 residues long. J was trimmed by 3 bases and V by 5 bases; bases with no gene match: 7. Germline loops: CDR1 SGHTA, CDR2 FQGNSA. CDR3 bases: TGTGCCAGCAGCCTTCAGGGGGTAAACAATCAGCCCCAGCATTTT. As protein: CASSLQGVNNQPQHF.

V is TRBV18 and J is TRBJ1-2; 7 nucleotides align to TRBD1. The CDR3 is made up of 16 amino acids. In germline, CDR1 is KGHSH, CDR2 LQKENI. V shed 4 bases, J shed 4 bases, and the junction held 12 bases outside the gene matches. CDR3 residues: CASSLYGTDKSYGYTF. DNA of the CDR3: TGTGCCAGCTCACTGTACGGGACAGACAAAAGCTATGGCTACACCTTC. Full variable domain (outside the CDR3, taken from reference TRBV18 and TRBJ1-2): NAGVMQNPRHLVRRRGQEARLRCSPMKGHSHVYWYRQLPEEGLKFMVYLQKENIIDESGMPKERFSAEFPKEGPSILRIQQVVRGDSAAYFCASSLYGTDKSYGYTFGSGTRLTVV.